A selection of T cell receptor beta chains follows, all from one sample in a study of vaccination and CD4 T cells after COVID-19. TCRdb independently ran MiXCR on the PCR reads; one entry per CDR3 protein. Here the sample spans over 3,000 distinct CDR3 sequences, less than 25% being singletons. For these receptors, no antigen is known. The sequenced material came from CD4+ T cells from blood, cultured in vitro. The receptors originated from a human donor in good health. CDR3s include the opening cysteine and the closing phenylalanine or tryptophan. D genes are given only for firm matches. Clone sizes are given selectively: once, few, many, or a class where the clone is expanded.

J gene | clone size | V gene | D gene | CDR3 protein | CDR3 DNA
TRBJ2-3 | few | TRBV6-1 | NA | CASRPAGNYDTQYF | TGTGCCAGCAGACCCGCAGGGAATTATGATACGCAGTATTTT
TRBJ2-5 | few | TRBV19 | TRBD1 | CASSTTTGGSGQETQYF | TGTGCCAGTAGTACTACGACAGGGGGGTCAGGGCAAGAGACCCAGTACTTC
TRBJ2-7 | NA | TRBV27 | NA | CASSKTGGAYEQYF | TGTGCCAGCAGTAAAACAGGAGGCGCCTACGAGCAGTACTTC
TRBJ2-7 | NA | TRBV24-1 | NA | CATSDPGTGSYEQYF | TGTGCCACCAGTGATCCTGGGACGGGATCCTACGAGCAGTACTTC
TRBJ2-3 | NA | TRBV20-1 | TRBD2 | CSAGGLAGFTDTQYF | TGCAGTGCAGGAGGACTAGCGGGTTTCACAGATACGCAGTATTTT
TRBJ2-3 | NA | TRBV20-1 | NA | CSASPPLSTDTQYF | TGCAGTGCTAGCCCGCCCCTGAGCACAGATACGCAGTATTTT
TRBJ2-1 | NA | TRBV29-1 | TRBD2 | CSVEEGRGGTYNEQFF | TGCAGCGTTGAAGAAGGGCGGGGAGGGACCTACAATGAGCAGTTCTTC
TRBJ1-6 | few | TRBV10-3 | TRBD1 | CAISEMESAGGSPLHF | TGTGCCATCAGTGAGATGGAATCGGCAGGGGGTTCACCCCTCCACTTT
TRBJ2-5 | NA | TRBV7-3 | NA | CASSPAAGGETQYF | TGTGCCAGCAGCCCCGCGGCCGGAGGCGAGACCCAGTACTTC
TRBJ2-7 | NA | TRBV20-1 | TRBD2 | CSAPGTRSYEQYF | TGCAGTGCTCCGGGGACTAGATCCTACGAGCAGTACTTC
TRBJ2-7 | few | TRBV24-1 | NA | CATSSPTSYEQYF | TGTGCCACCAGTTCCCCGACGTCCTACGAGCAGTACTTC
TRBJ2-1 | NA | TRBV19 | TRBD2 | CASSIGRLAGSEQFF | TGTGCCAGTAGTATAGGGCGACTAGCGGGGTCTGAGCAGTTCTTC
TRBJ2-1 | NA | TRBV7-6 | NA | CASSLAVLEKQFF | TGTGCCAGCAGCTTAGCGGTGCTAGAAAAGCAGTTCTTC
TRBJ2-5 | NA | TRBV11-2 | NA | CASSPREGRTKETQYF | TGTGCCAGCAGCCCCCGCGAGGGGCGTACCAAAGAGACCCAGTACTTC
TRBJ2-5 | NA | TRBV5-6 | NA | CASSSQDRQTQYF | TGTGCCAGCAGCTCCCAGGACAGACAGACCCAGTACTTC
TRBJ2-1 | NA | TRBV7-9 | NA | CASSLGVRQFF | TGTGCCAGCAGCTTAGGAGTGAGGCAGTTCTTC
TRBJ2-3 | few | TRBV10-3 | TRBD2 | CAIRGSGGAADTQYF | TGTGCCATCAGGGGGAGCGGGGGGGCAGCAGATACGCAGTATTTT
TRBJ1-5 | few | TRBV27 | NA | CASSSRGSNQPQHF | TGTGCCAGCAGTTCCAGGGGTAGCAATCAGCCCCAGCATTTT
TRBJ2-5 | few | TRBV7-6 | NA | CASSLSGVQETQYF | TGTGCCAGCAGCTTATCAGGAGTCCAAGAGACCCAGTACTTC
TRBJ2-7 | NA | TRBV19 | TRBD1 | CASSRDRAKDLYEQYF | TGTGCCAGTAGCCGGGACAGGGCTAAGGACCTCTACGAGCAGTACTTC
TRBJ2-7 | once | TRBV6-5 | TRBD1 | CASSYSKRTGAYEQYF | TGTGCCAGCAGTTACTCGAAGAGGACAGGAGCCTACGAGCAGTACTTC
TRBJ1-2 | medium-sized | TRBV24-1 | NA | CATSPGGAANYGYTF | TGTGCCACCAGTCCGGGAGGGGCCGCTAACTATGGCTACACCTTC
TRBJ1-6 | medium-sized | TRBV7-9 | NA | CASSLISGQNSPLHF | TGTGCCAGCAGCTTAATATCAGGTCAAAATTCACCCCTCCACTTT
TRBJ2-2 | NA | TRBV15 | NA | CATRVGYTGELFF | TGTGCCACCAGAGTTGGTTATACCGGGGAGCTGTTTTTT
TRBJ1-2 | few | TRBV28 | NA | CASRTGANYGYTF | TGTGCCAGCAGGACCGGAGCTAACTATGGCTACACCTTC
TRBJ2-5 | NA | TRBV11-2 | TRBD2 | CASSSRLAVKETQYF | TGTGCCAGCAGCTCTAGACTAGCGGTTAAAGAGACCCAGTACTTC
TRBJ2-7 | few | TRBV6-1 | TRBD2 | CASSGLAGGAYEQYF | TGTGCCAGCAGTGGGTTAGCGGGAGGGGCCTACGAGCAGTACTTC
TRBJ2-1 | NA | TRBV2 | NA | CASSEVASGNEQFF | TGTGCCAGCAGTGAGGTAGCATCGGGGAATGAGCAGTTCTTC
TRBJ2-1 | NA | TRBV7-2 | NA | CASSLYRYNEQFF | TGTGCCAGCAGCTTATACAGGTACAATGAGCAGTTCTTC
TRBJ2-7 | few | TRBV7-2 | NA | CASSREYSSYEQYF | TGTGCCAGCAGCCGCGAGTACAGCTCCTACGAGCAGTACTTC
TRBJ2-5 | few | TRBV10-1 | TRBD2 | CASSESASGGQETQYF | TGCGCCAGCAGTGAGTCGGCTAGCGGGGGGCAAGAGACCCAGTACTTC
TRBJ2-3 | few | TRBV20-1 | NA | CSARKGGTGTDTQYF | TGCAGTGCTCGTAAAGGTGGGACTGGCACAGATACGCAGTATTTT
TRBJ2-1 | NA | TRBV6-1 | NA | CASRQSSYNEQFF | TGTGCCAGCAGACAAAGCTCCTACAATGAGCAGTTCTTC
TRBJ2-1 | NA | TRBV9 | NA | CASSVSGYNEQFF | TGTGCCAGCAGCGTTTCAGGGTACAATGAGCAGTTCTTC
TRBJ2-3 | few | TRBV6-1 | NA | CASSAEGTDTQYF | TGTGCCAGCAGTGCTGAGGGAACAGATACGCAGTATTTT
TRBJ1-2 | few | TRBV6-1 | NA | CASSPGVNYGYTF | TGTGCCAGCAGCCCCGGGGTTAACTATGGCTACACCTTC
TRBJ1-6 | NA | TRBV28 | NA | CASSFSGSLHF | TGTGCCAGCAGTTTCTCCGGGTCCCTCCACTTT
TRBJ2-5 | NA | TRBV11-2 | NA | CASSFSRVDQTQYF | TGTGCCAGCAGCTTCTCTAGAGTGGATCAGACCCAGTACTTC
TRBJ2-7 | NA | TRBV20-1 | TRBD2 | CSAESGAESTEQYF | TGCAGTGCCGAGAGCGGGGCGGAGAGTACCGAGCAGTACTTC
TRBJ2-4 | NA | TRBV2 | NA | CASRVAKNIQYF | TGTGCCAGCAGGGTAGCCAAAAACATTCAGTACTTC
TRBJ1-3 | medium-sized | TRBV19 | NA | CASSDPTTGPGNTIYF | TGTGCCAGTAGTGACCCTACAACAGGACCTGGAAACACCATATATTTT
TRBJ1-6 | NA | TRBV28 | TRBD1 | CATSSGTGYNSPLHF | TGTGCCACCTCCTCCGGGACAGGGTATAATTCACCCCTCCACTTT
TRBJ2-7 | few | TRBV21-1 | NA | CASSKGDRLAESSYEQYF | TGTGCCAGCAGCAAAGGGGATAGACTAGCGGAAAGCTCCTACGAGCAGTACTTC
TRBJ1-2 | NA | TRBV16 | NA | CASSQGEDYGYTF | TGTGCCAGCAGCCAAGGGGAGGACTATGGCTACACCTTC
TRBJ1-2 | few | TRBV5-1 | TRBD1 | CASSKDRENGYTF | TGCGCCAGCAGCAAGGACAGGGAAAATGGCTACACCTTC
TRBJ1-5 | NA | TRBV19 | TRBD1 | CASSPPRTGIQPQHF | TGTGCCAGTAGTCCCCCAAGGACAGGTATTCAGCCCCAGCATTTT